Listed below are T cell receptor beta chains from one sample, sequenced in a study of blood T cells in healthy people across ages. Via MiXCR, TCRdb re-called the 5' RACE reads, giving one row per CDR3 protein. The sample has 600,000 to 900,000 distinct CDR3 sequences, about 26% seen once. In addition, the sample was reused for a study of T cells of mothers and their children.

Sequenced sample: blood. Receptor source: a boy between 10 and 17 years old in good health. The CDR3 runs from the conserved cysteine through the conserved F or W.

v_call | cdr3_aa
TRBV28 | CASRPTGSSSYEQYF
TRBV6-6 | CASRNGDSSYNSPLHF
TRBV6-6 | CAGSGGGSEQFF
TRBV11-3 | CASSLDNKGYNEQFF
TRBV15 | CAASRGVGQGVNYGYTF
TRBV3-1 | CASSQLNSGGTGELFF
TRBV12-3/TRBV12-4 | CASSLLRDYNEQFF
TRBV6-6 | CASSYGVTTFPFEQYF
TRBV6-5 | CASSYKVRGQNSPLHF
TRBV5-1 | CASSLAGQGGEKLFF
TRBV5-1 | CASSSLGLTVGNEQFF